This TCR beta chain was recovered during a study of cytomegalovirus exposure and HLA in healthy donors. Study results and caveats: Several of the most significant clusters were apparently associated with common viral pathogens in a later analysis.

Nominally healthy donors provided the samples, though records likely missed some immune exposures. The PCR had 60 Vbeta and 13 Jbeta primers. Authors' methods: Among the unique TCR beta chains that a later analysis counted, about 81 million in all, roughly 11 million were shared. Sequencing was performed with immunoSEQ multiplex PCR; in TCRdb, only in-frame clones are kept and a portion is missing. V, J and clone size were drawn from that table, and D and trimming were deduced from the DNA. The data show some 150,000 clones, about 80% seen once. CDR1 and CDR2 from the germline V gene are MNHNS and SASEGT. Trimming removed 4 bases at V and 5 bases at J, with 11 bases between. The CDR3 spans 13 residues. The table lists this clone with a few counts. The antigen remains undetermined.

The source is a man between 18 and 35 years old in good health and CMV-seropositive. The chain carries TRBV6-1 and TRBJ2-5, with D perhaps TRBD1 (6 bases). Sequences were obtained from PBMCs. CDR3 protein: CASSGGRGETQYF. The DNA for the CDR3 is TGTGCCAGCAGTGGAGGTAGGGGGGAGACCCAGTACTTC.